The clone carrying this TCR beta chain has ten or more counts. The entry originates in a study of T cells in Graves' hyperthyroidism and ophthalmopathy. The overall study: Peripheral blood sampling occurred at initial diagnosis, before any treatment.

This CDR3 spans 14 amino acids. V lost 6 bases and J lost 2; bases outside the gene matches: 3. Per germline, CDR1 MNHNS and CDR2 SASEGT. Amplification targeted TCR beta CDR3 regions from RNA transcripts. HTBI primers were the set used in a first-round RT-PCR of the TCR CDR3. Each CDR3 protein is one row after TCRdb ran MiXCR on the multiplex PCR reads. Here the sample spans fewer than 900,000 distinct CDR3 sequences, 16% being singletons. The sequence was collected from a man aged 18 to 29 with Graves' hyperthyroidism. The chain has TRBV6-1 and TRBJ2-3; 9 positions match TRBD2. Sequenced sample: blood. CDR3: CASRVAGDTDTQYF. The CDR3 nucleotides are TGTGCCAGCAGAGTAGCGGGAGACACAGATACGCAGTATTTT.